A single sample gave rise to the 27 T cell receptor beta chains below, sequenced in a study of cytomegalovirus exposure and HLA in healthy donors. The PCR had 60 Vbeta and 13 Jbeta primers. Generated by immunoSEQ multiplex PCR, the TCRdb table keeps only in-frame clones and is missing some. This sample has 150,000 to 200,000 clones; roughly four fifths occur once, and the top ten carry 2.5% to 3.5%. The sample consisted of PBMCs. The receptors were gathered from a male donor in good health and CMV-seronegative.

This clone was seen a handful of times. The rearrangement links TRBV4-1 to TRBJ2-1, with 9 bases aligning to TRBD1. Germline-derived CDR1 and CDR2 are MGHRA and YSYEKL. V was pared by 1 base and J by 9 bases, with 4 bases of the junction left unmatched. The CDR3 totals 14 residues. The CDR3 loop is CASSQGDRVPEQFF. CDR3 sequence (DNA): TGCGCCAGCAGCCAAGGGGACAGGGTACCTGAGCAGTTCTTC.

This clone has only one observation. The rearrangement links TRBV27 to TRBJ2-6; maybe TRBD1 (5 bases). Trimming shortened V by 4 bases and J by 3 bases, and 13 bases separated the two germline ends. The CDR3 contains 16 residues. CDR1 and CDR2 from the germline V gene are MNHEY and SMNVEV (reference sequence). The CDR3 region is CASSSWGPGGANVLTF. As DNA, the CDR3 is TGTGCCAGCAGTTCTTGGGGCCCAGGTGGGGCCAACGTCCTGACTTTC.

This clone was detected a few times. The rearrangement joins TRBV4-3 to TRBJ2-7, with 7 bases aligning to TRBD1. In germline, CDR1 is LGHNA, CDR2 YSLEER. CDR3 length: 16 amino acids. The V gene end was trimmed by 0 bases and the J gene end by 6 bases; junction bases not matched to a gene: 11. The CDR3 loop reads CASSQDTNRGPLEQYF. DNA for the CDR3: TGCGCCAGCAGCCAAGATACAAACAGGGGACCCCTCGAGCAGTACTTC.

V usage is TRBV30 and J usage is TRBJ1-4; no clear D gene. V dropped 3 bases and J dropped 5 bases, with 10 bases sitting between them. CDR3 size: 13 residues. CDR1 is GTSNPN and CDR2 is SVGIG in the germline V gene (reference sequence). The CDR3 bases are TGTGCCTGGAGGAGCCCCGCAAATGAAAAACTGTTTTTT. Protein: CAWRSPANEKLFF.

This clone was counted only a few times. The rearrangement uses TRBV30 and TRBJ2-3, with a tentative D call TRBD2 (5 bases). In germline, CDR1 is GTSNPN, CDR2 SVGIG (reference sequence). V was pared by 0 bases and J by 6 bases, with 7 bases between. The CDR3 is 12 residues long. Here the CDR3 reads CAWSVRGDTQYF. CDR3 bases: TGTGCCTGGAGTGTACGAGGGGATACGCAGTATTTT.

The chain links TRBV28 to TRBJ1-2; D ambiguous. This CDR3 is 18 amino acids long. Germline CDR1 is MDHEN and CDR2 is SYDVKM. V was shortened by 2 bases and J by 1 base, with 20 bases between the two germline ends. CDR3 sequence reads: CASSLTATRLRNNYGYTF. In nucleotides, the CDR3 is TGTGCCAGCAGTTTAACGGCGACCCGACTCCGGAATAACTATGGCTACACCTTC.

This chain connects TRBV6-5 to TRBJ1-6; 8 positions agree with TRBD1. In germline, CDR1 is MNHEY, CDR2 SVGAGI. Trimming removed 0 bases from V and 8 bases from J; junction bases left unmatched: 3. The CDR3 loop spans 15 amino acids. The DNA of the CDR3 is TGTGCCAGCAGTTACTCGACAGGGGAAGATTCACCCCTCCACTTT. Amino acids: CASSYSTGEDSPLHF.

The V call is TRBV28, the J call TRBJ1-5; D gene ambiguous. This CDR3 is built from 15 residues. Germline CDR1 and CDR2: MDHEN and SYDVKM. With 4 bases removed from V and 4 bases from J, the gap between germline ends came to 14 bases. CDR3 in DNA: TGTGCCAGCAGTTCAAGCAGGCTGCTTAATCAGCCCCAGCATTTT. It is translated as CASSSSRLLNQPQHF.

The V and J genes are TRBV25-1 and TRBJ2-3, with TRBD2 as a possible D gene (6 bases). Germline CDR1 MGHDK, CDR2 SYGVNS. CDR3 length: 13 amino acids. V was cut by 5 bases and J by 3 bases, with 9 bases left in between. CDR3 residues: CASSRDSTDTQYF. CDR3 DNA sequence: TGTGCCAGCAGTCGGGACTCGACAGATACGCAGTATTTT. The variable domain in full, with the rest retrieved from reference TRBV25-1 and TRBJ2-3, is EADIYQTPRYLVIGTGKKITLECSQTMGHDKMYWYQQDPGMELHLIHYSYGVNSTEKGDLSSESTVSRIRTEHFPLTLESARPSHTSQYLCASSRDSTDTQYFGPGTRLTVL.

V and J are TRBV10-3 and TRBJ1-2, with TRBD1 matching over 8 bases. CDR1 and CDR2 from the germline V gene are ENHRY and SYGVKD. The CDR3 is 14 amino acids. Trimming cost V 7 bases and J 8 bases; bases outside gene matches: 12. CDR3 in DNA: TGTGCCATCACCGCGGACAGGGAAAGAGGGGGCTACACCTTC. This gives the protein CAITADRERGGYTF.

The chain joins TRBV27 to TRBJ2-5; 11 positions agree with TRBD2. This CDR3 spans 16 amino acids. The germline CDR1 and CDR2 sequences are MNHEY and SMNVEV (reference sequence). V shed 5 bases, J shed 4 bases, and the junction held 9 bases outside the gene matches. The CDR3 nucleotides read TGTGCCAGCAGTACGGCCTTGGGGACTAGCGGAGAGACCCAGTACTTC. Translation gives CASSTALGTSGETQYF.

The genes are TRBV5-1 and TRBJ2-5; no clear D gene. V was shortened by 2 bases and J by 2 bases, with 7 bases between the two germline ends. Germline V gene sequence: CDR1 SGHRS, CDR2 YFSETQ. This CDR3 has 13 residues. The CDR3 sequence is CASSFGGQETQYF. The CDR3, as DNA: TGCGCCAGCAGCTTTGGCGGACAAGAGACCCAGTACTTC.

This clone was seen a single time. The junction shows a germline mismatch at one end, possibly a read error. The rearrangement links TRBV7-9 to TRBJ1-3, with D tentatively TRBD1 (6 bases). The CDR3 contains 18 residues. Germline V gives CDR1 SEHNR, CDR2 FQNEAQ (reference sequence). The CDR3 region is CSSSFRTETASSGNTIYF. CDR3 sequence (DNA): TGTTCCAGCAGCTTCAGGACAGAAACTGCCTCTTCTGGAAACACCATATATTTT.

Of note for this clone: Other DNA sequences in this sample translate to the same CDR3. The chain joins TRBV30 to TRBJ1-2; D not certain. V shed 4 bases and J shed 7 bases, with 19 bases lying between them. This CDR3 has 14 amino acids. Germline V CDR1 and CDR2: GTSNPN, SVGIG (reference sequence). This CDR3 reads CAWTVSFTRGGYTF. The CDR3, as DNA: TGTGCCTGGACAGTGTCATTCACCCGGGGTGGCTACACCTTC.

The rearrangement uses TRBV7-9 and TRBJ2-7; 12 bases match TRBD1. This CDR3 region has 13 residues. Germline CDR1 reads SEHNR; CDR2 reads FQNEAQ (reference sequence). V was pared by 6 bases and J by 7 bases, with 4 bases of the junction left unmatched. This CDR3 reads CASRRDRGREQYF. In DNA, the CDR3 is TGTGCCAGCAGGAGGGACAGGGGGCGTGAGCAGTACTTC.

This rearrangement joins TRBV30 to TRBJ2-5, with D maybe TRBD1 (7 bases). In germline, CDR1 is GTSNPN, CDR2 SVGIG (reference sequence). The CDR3 has 15 residues. V lost 0 bases and J lost 5, with 16 bases in between. The CDR3 is CAWSVGGGNGETQYF. CDR3 DNA sequence: TGTGCCTGGAGTGTAGGGGGCGGGAATGGGGAGACCCAGTACTTC.

This sequence joins TRBV29-1 and TRBJ2-3, with D maybe TRBD1 (6 bases). Germline V gene sequence: CDR1 SQVTM, CDR2 ANQGSEA. This CDR3 region has 14 residues. The V end lost 6 bases, the J end lost 2 bases, and 15 bases lay between the germline ends. CDR3 in DNA: TGCAGCGTGACACAGAGGGGGAACACAGATACGCAGTATTTT. Protein: CSVTQRGNTDTQYF.

The chain employs TRBV27 and TRBJ1-4, with no clear D. V was trimmed by 5 bases and J by 7 bases, leaving 23 bases between them. CDR1 MNHEY and CDR2 SMNVEV come from the germline V gene (reference sequence). This CDR3 spans 17 amino acids. In DNA form, the CDR3 reads TGTGCCAGCAGTACACTGACTCGGGTCCCTTGGCCTGAAAAACTGTTTTTT. Translated, it gives CASSTLTRVPWPEKLFF.

V usage is TRBV11-3 and J usage is TRBJ2-2, with D possibly being TRBD2 (5 bases). CDR3 size: 15 residues. Germline loops: CDR1 SGHNT, CDR2 YENEEA. V lost 6 bases to trimming and J lost 0 bases, with 11 bases between them. This CDR3 reads CASSPSYSNTGELFF. CDR3 nucleotide sequence: TGTGCCAGCAGTCCTAGCTACTCGAACACCGGGGAGCTGTTTTTT.

The V and J genes are TRBV6-5 and TRBJ2-7; 11 nucleotides match TRBD1. There are 16 residues in the CDR3. J gave up 5 bases and V 0 bases, and 6 bases lay outside the gene matches. The germline CDR1 and CDR2 sequences are MNHEY and SVGAGI. Here the CDR3 DNA reads TGTGCCAGCAGTTACTCCTACCCGGGACAGGGGGACGAGCAGTACTTC. This codes for CASSYSYPGQGDEQYF.

On this clone: At the DNA level, this CDR3 is encoded by other sequences in the same sample as well. The chain uses TRBV19 and TRBJ2-3, with TRBD2 identical over 8 bases. Losses at the gene ends were 3 bases for V and 7 bases for J; bases not matched to a gene: 9. The CDR3 runs to 15 residues. Looked up from germline, CDR1 is LNHDA and CDR2 is SQIVND (reference sequence). The CDR3, as DNA: TGTGCCAGTAGTATGCCCAACAGCGGGAGTTATACGCAGTATTTT. This sequence encodes CASSMPNSGSYTQYF. Using reference TRBV19 and TRBJ2-3 for the parts outside the CDR3, the full variable domain is DGGITQSPKYLFRKEGQNVTLSCEQNLNHDAMYWYRQDPGQGLRLIYYSQIVNDFQKGDIAEGYSVSREKKESFPLTVTSAQKNPTAFYLCASSMPNSGSYTQYFGPGTRLTVL.

The chain links TRBV30 to TRBJ1-4; D not resolved. Germline V gene lookup returns CDR1 GTSNPN and CDR2 SVGIG (reference sequence). Trimming stripped 5 bases from V and 2 bases from J, with 9 bases between. This CDR3 region has 13 residues. CDR3 DNA sequence: TGTGCCTGGCGGACGGGGACTAATGAAAAACTGTTTTTT. Protein sequence: CAWRTGTNEKLFF.

This sequence joins TRBV4-1 and TRBJ1-6, with D possibly TRBD1 on 6 matching bases. The V end lost 0 bases, the J end lost 7 bases, and 13 bases lay between the germline ends. Germline V gene sequence: CDR1 MGHRA, CDR2 YSYEKL. This CDR3 has 16 residues. The CDR3 region has the DNA TGCGCCAGCAGCCAAGATCTGGACAGAGAGAATTCACCCCTCCACTTT. Protein product: CASSQDLDRENSPLHF.

The CDR3 sequence is CASSPGWYSPLHF. The CDR3 region has the DNA TGTGCCAGCAGCCCAGGGTGGTATTCACCCCTCCACTTT. The rearrangement links TRBV6-6 to TRBJ1-6, with a weak D call TRBD1 (5 bases). The CDR3 spans 13 residues. Germline V lookup: CDR1 MNHNY, CDR2 SVGAGI (reference sequence). V lost 6 bases and J lost 8, with 11 bases in between.

This chain joins TRBV7-9 and TRBJ2-1, with TRBD1 matching 7 bases. Germline values: CDR1 SEHNR, CDR2 FQNEAQ (reference sequence). V lost 3 bases, J lost 4 bases, and 6 bases stayed unmatched. CDR3 length: 15 amino acids. In nucleotides, the CDR3 is TGTGCCAGCAGCTTCCGAGGGGGCCAGTACAATGAGCAGTTCTTC. Its translation: CASSFRGGQYNEQFF.

On this clone itself: Other DNA sequences in the same sample also yield this CDR3. The chain combines TRBV30 with TRBJ2-7; the D is unclear. CDR3 length equals 11 residues. The germline gives CDR1 GTSNPN, CDR2 SVGIG (reference sequence). The ends were cut back, 0 bases at V and 4 bases at J, with 4 bases in the middle. The CDR3 spells CAWSVRYEQYF. The CDR3 DNA reads as TGTGCCTGGAGTGTACGGTACGAGCAGTACTTC.

This chain joins TRBV6-6 and TRBJ2-1, with 7 bases identical to TRBD2. From germline, CDR1 is MNHNY and CDR2 SVGAGI (reference sequence). This CDR3 contains 15 residues. V shed 6 bases, J shed 8 bases, and the junction held 13 bases outside the gene matches. CDR3 DNA sequence: TGTGCCAGCAGCCCTTGGGGGAGGGGTGAGGATGAGCAGTTCTTC. As protein: CASSPWGRGEDEQFF.